This passage covers 9 T cell receptor beta chains from one sample sequenced in a study of vaccination effects on CD4 cells after COVID-19. Measured with immunoSEQ multiplex PCR; TCRdb has only the in-frame clones, and not every one. The sample has approximately 38,000 clones, around 78% seen once. No antigen has been assigned to these receptors. Expansion with viral peptide pools was applied to antigen-specific CD4+ T cells by the ViraFEST assay prior to sequencing. Following 10 days of culture, CD4+ T cells were isolated. The infection with SARS-CoV-2 (confirmed by PCR) occurred in this person between March and December 2020. The material was CD4+ T cells from PBMCs cultured with a peptide pool, obtained before COVID-19 vaccination. These receptors all stem from a human donor who had a prior SARS-CoV-2 infection.

In this sample, this clone turned up a few times. The genes are TRBV6-1 and TRBJ2-6; weak D call: TRBD1 (6 bases). Trimming cost V 4 bases and J 2 bases, with 12 bases left between them. The germline gives CDR1 MNHNS, CDR2 SASEGT. The CDR3 runs 16 residues. CDR3 amino acids: CASSGHRDTGANVLTF. CDR3 in DNA: TGTGCCAGCAGTGGTCACAGGGACACTGGGGCCAACGTCCTGACTTTC.

The V call is TRBV18, the J call TRBJ2-7, with D unresolved. The CDR3 consists of 14 residues. Trimming took 3 bases from V and 3 from J, leaving 12 bases between them. The germline V gene encodes CDR1 KGHSH and CDR2 LQKENI. CDR3: CASSPGSRDYEQYF. In DNA, the CDR3 is TGTGCCAGCTCACCGGGCAGCCGAGACTACGAGCAGTACTTC.

This clone came up a few times. This chain connects TRBV7-6 to TRBJ2-1; 15 positions agree with TRBD2. J lost 14 bases, V lost 1 base, and 3 bases had no gene match. The CDR3 contains 14 residues. Germline CDR1 is SGHVS and CDR2 is FNYEAQ. CDR3 protein: CASSLGGTSGRKFF. The CDR3 bases are TGTGCCAGCAGCTTAGGGGGGACTAGCGGGAGGAAGTTCTTC.

This chain uses TRBV7-3 with TRBJ2-2; 7 nucleotides agree with TRBD2. V trimming: 6 bases; J trimming: 5 bases; junction bases outside the gene matches: 9. Germline CDR1 SGHTA, CDR2 FQGTGA. The CDR3 length is 15 residues. The chain's CDR3 is CASSPGASGTGELFF. Written as DNA, the CDR3 is TGTGCCAGCAGTCCCGGGGCTAGCGGAACCGGGGAGCTGTTTTTT.

The chain carries TRBV6-5 and TRBJ2-7, with TRBD1 matching 9 bases. The CDR3 totals 15 residues. The junction had 8 bases not matched to a gene; V was cut back by 5 bases and J by 3 bases. Germline-derived CDR1 and CDR2 are MNHEY and SVGAGI. The CDR3 loop reads CASSPRDRVIYEQYF. CDR3 DNA: TGTGCCAGCAGTCCCCGGGACAGGGTAATCTACGAGCAGTACTTC.

The chain combines TRBV10-3 with TRBJ1-5; 9 bases are a match to TRBD1. The CDR3 totals 13 residues. V trimming: 10 bases; J trimming: 6 bases; junction bases outside the gene matches: 7. Germline V CDR1 and CDR2: ENHRY, SYGVKD. CDR3 in amino acids: CASGDREFQPQHF. The CDR3 nucleotides read TGTGCCAGCGGGGACAGGGAGTTTCAGCCCCAGCATTTT.

This clone was detected only a few times. J is TRBJ2-7 and V is TRBV11-3; 9 nucleotides align to TRBD2. The CDR3 extends over 15 amino acids. With V trimmed by 7 bases and J by 3 bases, 10 bases remained unmatched. From germline, CDR1 is SGHNT and CDR2 YENEEA. CDR3 residues: CASKKAGGFIYEQYF. CDR3 sequence (DNA): TGTGCCAGCAAGAAAGCGGGAGGCTTCATCTACGAGCAGTACTTC.

The V and J genes are TRBV4-3 and TRBJ2-7; D is ambiguous. The CDR3 consists of 14 residues. The V and J ends lost 1 base and 6 bases respectively, with 13 bases between them. The V gene's germline CDR1 is LGHNA and CDR2 YSLEER. CDR3 region: CASSQAGSPGEQYF. The CDR3 DNA reads as TGCGCCAGCAGCCAAGCCGGTTCTCCAGGCGAGCAGTACTTC.

The genes are TRBV9 and TRBJ2-2; TRBD1 aligns across 9 bases. The CDR3 has 15 residues. Germline values: CDR1 SGDLS, CDR2 YYNGEE. Losses at the gene ends were 0 bases for V and 9 bases for J; bases not matched to a gene: 6. CDR3 coding DNA: TGTGCCAGCAGCGTAGGGGGACAGGGCGGACGGGAGCTGTTTTTT. Encoded protein: CASSVGGQGGRELFF.